These 8 T cell receptor beta chains came from one sample sequenced in a study of shared clonotypes between healthy human individuals. The table came from immunoSEQ multiplex PCR; TCRdb's copy has only in-frame clones and leaves some out. The sample includes roughly 2,000,000 clones, roughly 95% seen only once; the top ten take approximately 1.6%. Naive CD8 cells, CD45RO-negative and positively selected for CCR7, excluded terminally differentiated effector memory CD45RA+ cells. The sample consisted of naive CD8+ T cells from PBMCs. The source of these receptors is a man aged 18-30 years in good health. Some clones in this sample may be carry-over from other donors' samples.

This clone was seen only once. This rearrangement joins TRBV7-9 to TRBJ2-7, with a weak D call TRBD1 (6 bases). The CDR3 is made up of 13 amino acids. V lost 3 bases to trimming and J lost 4 bases, with 10 bases between them. The V gene's germline CDR1 is SEHNR and CDR2 FQNEAQ (reference sequence). DNA for the CDR3: TGTGCCAGCAGCTTGACAGGACGTTACGAGCAGTACTTC. It codes for CASSLTGRYEQYF.

The V call is TRBV27, the J call TRBJ1-1; 11 bases are a match to TRBD1. The length of the CDR3 is 14 residues. After removal of 9 bases from V and 4 bases from J, the junction contained 7 bases not matched to a gene. The germline gives CDR1 MNHEY, CDR2 SMNVEV (reference sequence). The chain's CDR3 is CASRRTGGPTEAFF. The CDR3 DNA sequence: TGTGCCAGTAGGCGGACAGGGGGCCCCACTGAAGCTTTCTTT.

The rearrangement uses TRBV28 and TRBJ2-3; D is perhaps TRBD1 or TRBD2 (5 bases each). The ends were cut back, 6 bases at V and 0 bases at J, with 13 bases in the middle. Germline V gives CDR1 MDHEN, CDR2 SYDVKM. CDR3 length: 15 residues. The CDR3 DNA follows: TGTGCCAGCAGGGGACGGGTGACTAGCACAGATACGCAGTATTTT. Encoded protein: CASRGRVTSTDTQYF. Filled out from reference TRBV28 and TRBJ2-3, the complete variable domain reads DVKVTQSSRYLVKRTGEKVFLECVQDMDHENMFWYRQDPGLGLRLIYFSYDVKMKEKGDIPEGYSVSREKKERFSLILESASTNQTSMYLCASRGRVTSTDTQYFGPGTRLTVL.

This chain links TRBV5-1 with TRBJ2-2; D is unclear. This CDR3 contains 13 residues. CDR1 and CDR2 (germline): SGHRS, YFSETQ. With 1 base removed from V and 6 bases from J, the gap between germline ends came to 7 bases. The CDR3 spells CASSLTNPGELFF. CDR3 sequence (DNA): TGCGCCAGCAGCTTGACAAATCCCGGGGAGCTGTTTTTT.

The genes are TRBV27 and TRBJ2-3; D is possibly TRBD2 (6 bases). The CDR3 is 12 residues long. Between the trimmed V and J ends, which lost 7 bases and 6 bases, there was a span of 11 bases. Germline assignment: CDR1 MNHEY and CDR2 SMNVEV (reference sequence). The CDR3 sequence is CASKEGSDTQYF. DNA for the CDR3: TGTGCCAGCAAGGAGGGATCGGATACGCAGTATTTT.

V is TRBV6-5 and J is TRBJ2-2; D is undetermined. This CDR3 spans 14 amino acids. The V end lost 0 bases, the J end lost 8 bases, and 10 bases lay between the germline ends. The germline V gene encodes CDR1 MNHEY and CDR2 SVGAGI. The DNA for the CDR3 is TGTGCCAGCAGTTACTCGTCGGGTTTAGGGGAGCTGTTTTTT. Encoded protein: CASSYSSGLGELFF.

J is TRBJ1-1 and V is TRBV27, with unresolved D. Trimming pared 8 bases from V and 5 bases from J, leaving 9 bases between. The CDR3 has 11 residues. Per the germline V gene, CDR1 is MNHEY and CDR2 is SMNVEV (reference sequence). This CDR3 is CASVRSTEAFF. CDR3 in DNA: TGTGCCAGCGTGAGGTCGACTGAAGCTTTCTTT.

In DNA form, the CDR3 reads TGTGCCAGCAGTTTATCTCGGTGGGGCGAGCAGTACTTC. Translating gives CASSLSRWGEQYF. The chain has TRBV27 and TRBJ2-7; D call uncertain. The V gene's germline CDR1 is MNHEY and CDR2 SMNVEV (reference sequence). The CDR3 length is 13 residues. V dropped 0 bases and J dropped 6 bases, with 9 bases sitting between them.